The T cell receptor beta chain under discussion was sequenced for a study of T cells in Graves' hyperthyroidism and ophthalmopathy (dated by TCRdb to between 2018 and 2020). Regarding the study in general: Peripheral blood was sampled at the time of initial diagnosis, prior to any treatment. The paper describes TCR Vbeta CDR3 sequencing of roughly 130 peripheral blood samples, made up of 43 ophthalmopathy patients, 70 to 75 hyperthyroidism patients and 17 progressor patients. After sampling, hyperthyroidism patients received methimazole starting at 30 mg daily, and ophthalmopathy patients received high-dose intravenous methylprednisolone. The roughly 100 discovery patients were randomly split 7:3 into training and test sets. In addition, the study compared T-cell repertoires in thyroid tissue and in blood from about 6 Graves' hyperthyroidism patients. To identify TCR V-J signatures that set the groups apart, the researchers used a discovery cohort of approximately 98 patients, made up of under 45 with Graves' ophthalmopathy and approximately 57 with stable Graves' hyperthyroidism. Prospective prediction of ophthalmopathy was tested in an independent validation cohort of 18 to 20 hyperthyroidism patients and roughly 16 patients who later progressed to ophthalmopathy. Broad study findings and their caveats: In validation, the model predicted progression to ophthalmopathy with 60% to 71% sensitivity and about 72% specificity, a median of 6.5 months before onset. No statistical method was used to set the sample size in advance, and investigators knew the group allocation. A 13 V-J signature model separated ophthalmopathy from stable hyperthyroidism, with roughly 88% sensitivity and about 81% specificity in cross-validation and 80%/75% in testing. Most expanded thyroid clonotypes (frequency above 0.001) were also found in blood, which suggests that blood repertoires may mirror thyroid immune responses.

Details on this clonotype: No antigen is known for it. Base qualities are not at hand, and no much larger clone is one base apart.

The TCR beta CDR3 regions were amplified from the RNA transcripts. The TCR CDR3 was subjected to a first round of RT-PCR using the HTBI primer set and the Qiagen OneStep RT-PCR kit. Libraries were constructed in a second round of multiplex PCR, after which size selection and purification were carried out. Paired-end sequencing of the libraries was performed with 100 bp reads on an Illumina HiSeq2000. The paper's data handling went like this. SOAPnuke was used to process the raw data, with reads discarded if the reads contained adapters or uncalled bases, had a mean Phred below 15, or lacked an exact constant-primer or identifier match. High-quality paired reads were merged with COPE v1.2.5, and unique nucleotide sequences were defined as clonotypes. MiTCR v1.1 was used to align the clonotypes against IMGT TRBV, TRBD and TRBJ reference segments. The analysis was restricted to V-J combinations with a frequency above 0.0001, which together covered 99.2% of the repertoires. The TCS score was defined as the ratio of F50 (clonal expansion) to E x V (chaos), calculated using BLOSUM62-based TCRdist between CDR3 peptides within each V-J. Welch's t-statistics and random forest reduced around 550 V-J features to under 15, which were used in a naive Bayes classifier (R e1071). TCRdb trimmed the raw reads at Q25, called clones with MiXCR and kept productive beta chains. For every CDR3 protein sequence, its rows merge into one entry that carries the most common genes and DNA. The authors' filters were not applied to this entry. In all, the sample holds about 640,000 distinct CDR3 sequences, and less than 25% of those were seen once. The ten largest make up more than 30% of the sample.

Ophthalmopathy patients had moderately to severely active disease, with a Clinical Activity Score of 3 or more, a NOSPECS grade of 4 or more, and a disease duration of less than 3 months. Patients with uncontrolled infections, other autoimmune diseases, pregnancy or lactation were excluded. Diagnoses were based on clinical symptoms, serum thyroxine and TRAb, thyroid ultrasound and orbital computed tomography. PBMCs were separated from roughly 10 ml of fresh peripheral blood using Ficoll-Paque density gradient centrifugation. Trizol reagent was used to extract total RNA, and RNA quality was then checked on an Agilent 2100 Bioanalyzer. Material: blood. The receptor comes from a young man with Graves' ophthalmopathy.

The DNA sequence reads TGTGCCAGCAGTCCCCAGGGAGAGGCCTCACCCGTGGGAACGCAGTATTTT. It codes for CASSPQGEASPVGTQYF. This chain is built from TRBV6-2 or TRBV6-3 and TRBJ2-3; the D gene is perhaps TRBD1 or TRBD2, each of them matching over 5 bases. For CDR1 and CDR2, the germline V gene lists MNHEY and SVGEGT. At the junction V is shortened by 5 bases and J by 9 bases, with 27 bases in between. The CDR3 measures 17 amino acids from cysteine to phenylalanine. This entry keeps only the CDR3 DNA: 51 bases, framed from base 1.